This T cell receptor (beta chain) was identified during a study of vaccination effects on CD4 cells after COVID-19. Study-wide results and limits: There were few convalescent patients in the study and no early post-infection timepoints. Substantial clonal contraction characterized both infection- and vaccine-induced clones late after vaccination. Of the vaccine-induced clones from healthy vaccinees, merely 1 of 255 recognized common cold coronaviruses as well.

Profiled with immunoSEQ multiplex PCR; TCRdb holds only in-frame clones, not every one. The table shows tens of thousands of clones, with more than 65% occurring only once. Points on this clone: What it binds is unknown.

From germline, CDR1 is MRHNA and CDR2 SNTAGT. Trimming stripped 7 bases from V and 1 base from J, with 13 bases between. The CDR3 loop spans 14 amino acids. Using viral peptide pools, the ViraFEST assay grew out antigen-specific CD4+ T cells prior to sequencing. The culture ran for around 10 days before CD4+ T cells were isolated. Participants got two doses of BNT162b2 or mRNA-1273 vaccine. Testing of the vaccine recipients showed negative nucleocapsid antibodies and no prior SARS-CoV-2 infection. The source is a human donor who received a COVID-19 vaccine. The chain recombines TRBV6-4 with TRBJ1-2, with D possibly being TRBD1 (6 bases). The sequences come from CD4+ T cells from PBMCs cultured with HCoV-NL63 spike peptides, collected after COVID-19 vaccination. The chain's CDR3 is CASTTGSGNYGYTF. CDR3 bases: TGTGCCAGCACCACAGGGTCGGGTAACTATGGCTACACCTTC.